This TCR beta chain was profiled in a study of read filtering for tumor transcriptome and immune sequencing. On the study more broadly: By R-ISS, stages I, II and III held around 8, 15 and 7 patients. TCR-mapped reads were about 3.5 to 10.27 million with IR-seq versus roughly 85 to 1,300 with RNA-seq.

The library was built from 400 to 500 ng RNA with molecular barcoded adaptors for alpha/delta and beta/gamma chains. TCRdb re-called the reads through MiXCR, storing one row per CDR3 protein. The repertoire has some 120,000 distinct CDR3 sequences, approximately 12% of them found once; the top ten carry approximately 9.9%. At the time of active disease, bone marrow was collected from every patient. Study-wide results and caveats: Without single-read clonotypes, shared clonotype proportions correlated more between IR-seq and RNA-seq.

The CDR3 spans 15 residues. The V end was cut by 6 bases, the J end by 0 bases, with 11 bases between. Germline loops: CDR1 MNHEY, CDR2 SVGAGI. This clonotype was picked up many times. Its matching antigen is unknown. This chain links TRBV6-5 with TRBJ1-4, with D possibly TRBD1 on 6 matching bases. The sample comprised a population of CD138-negative cells sorted from bone marrow. This clonotype was obtained from a donor older than 35 with multiple myeloma. The chain's CDR3 is CASRPGQTTNEKLFF. The DNA for the CDR3 is TGTGCCAGCAGACCTGGACAGACAACTAATGAAAAACTGTTTTTT.